Presented here are 6 T cell receptor beta chains from one specimen sequenced in a study of OX40 agonist ivuxolimab in advanced cancers. The method was immunoSEQ multiplex PCR; TCRdb's version includes in-frame clones alone and lacks a portion of them. In the table there are some 59,000 clones, approximately 80% of which are singletons. The specimen comprised CD4+ or CD8+ T cells sorted from blood, sampled in a trial of the OX40 agonist ivuxolimab. Source of these receptors: an adult with an advanced solid tumor such as melanoma, head and neck, liver or kidney cancer.

V usage is TRBV28 and J usage is TRBJ1-3; no clear D gene. This CDR3 region has 16 residues. Deletions cut 8 bases from V and 2 bases from J, with 19 bases between. Germline V gene sequence: CDR1 MDHEN, CDR2 SYDVKM. CDR3 amino acids: CASLVTTGRAGNTIYF. The CDR3 nucleotides are TGTGCCAGCCTCGTTACGACCGGGAGGGCTGGAAACACCATATATTTT.

This chain uses TRBV9 with TRBJ2-3; 9 positions match TRBD2. The length of the CDR3 is 16 residues. With 0 bases clipped from V and 5 bases from J, the junction kept 7 bases outside the gene matches. The germline CDR1 and CDR2 sequences are SGDLS and YYNGEE. The CDR3 DNA is TGTGCCAGCAGCGTAGCAAGCGGGGGGCAGAAAGATACGCAGTATTTT. It yields the protein CASSVASGGQKDTQYF.

This clone has only one observation. The chain combines TRBV6-1 with TRBJ1-2; D ambiguous. Trimming removed 1 base from V and 8 bases from J, with 20 bases in between. The length of the CDR3 is 16 residues. CDR1 is MNHNS, CDR2 SASEGT, per germline. CDR3 residues: CASSEERSKTGYGYTF. The CDR3 bases are TGTGCCAGCAGTGAAGAAAGGTCGAAAACGGGGTACGGCTACACCTTC.

The chain's CDR3 is CASSRLAKGYTF. CDR3 nucleotides: TGTGCCAGCAGTCGACTGGCGAAGGGCTACACCTTC. The genes are TRBV6-1 and TRBJ1-2; D gene unclear. Germline V gene sequence: CDR1 MNHNS, CDR2 SASEGT. There are 12 residues in the CDR3. V was cut by 5 bases and J by 8 bases, with 12 bases left in between.

The rearrangement joins TRBV6-4 to TRBJ2-7; the D call may be TRBD1 or TRBD2 (5 bases each). Germline CDR1 is MRHNA and CDR2 is SNTAGT. The ends were cut back, 5 bases at V and 1 base at J, with 12 bases in the middle. The CDR3 consists of 14 residues. CDR3 in amino acids: CASSTRDVSYEQYF. The DNA for the CDR3 is TGTGCCAGCAGTACTCGGGACGTGTCCTACGAGCAGTACTTC.

This clone was seen just once. The J gene is TRBJ2-3, the V gene TRBV2; tentative D call: TRBD2 (5 bases). The germline gives CDR1 SNHLY, CDR2 FYNNEI. Trimming left V 6 bases short and J 0 bases short, with 13 bases between. There are 15 residues in the CDR3. The CDR3 DNA reads as TGTGCCAGCAGCCCGATAGCGACTAGCACAGATACGCAGTATTTT. It codes for CASSPIATSTDTQYF.